This TCR beta chain is from a study of T cell repertoires in cytomegalovirus infection. This clonotype was picked up a small number of times. Via MiXCR, TCRdb re-called the reads, giving one row per CDR3 protein. This table holds 300,000 to 400,000 distinct CDR3 sequences, approximately 9.5% found once. This CDR3 has 11 amino acids. Germline V lookup: CDR1 MNHEY, CDR2 SVGEGT. V lost 6 bases and J lost 3, with 3 bases in between. Specimen: PBMCs. The chain carries TRBV6-2 or TRBV6-3 and TRBJ2-1, with D unclear. The sequence was collected from a human donor in good health (CMV status not recorded). Some clones in this sample may be carry-over from other donors' samples. CDR3 DNA sequence: TGTGCCAGCAGAAACTACAATGAGCAGTTCTTC. Amino acids: CASRNYNEQFF.